This T cell receptor beta chain was observed in a study of T cell responses to AZD1222 COVID-19 vaccine. Concerning this clone: What it binds is not known.

Broader study findings: Targeting of unmutated variant regions was reportedly seen in nearly half of spike-specific TCRs. Repertoire samples came only from after the peak T cell response.

The germline gives CDR1 MNHEY, CDR2 SMNVEV (reference sequence). This CDR3 contains 13 residues. V was cut by 8 bases and J by 3 bases, with 11 bases left in between. The table came from immunoSEQ multiplex PCR; TCRdb's copy has only in-frame clones and leaves some out. The repertoire includes just under 75,000 clones, 80% of them detected once, and 45% to 50% sits in the top ten. The material was peripheral blood, obtained 28 days after the second AZD1222 dose. This sequence originates from an adult who received the AZD1222 COVID-19 vaccine. The V and J genes are TRBV27 and TRBJ1-3; D gene unclear. CDR3 region: CASLGLDGNTIYF. The CDR3 DNA is TGTGCCAGCCTAGGACTCGATGGAAACACCATATATTTT.